The present T cell receptor beta chain was sequenced within a study of CD8 T cells in ankylosing spondylitis. A note on this clonotype: Its antigen is not known.

Making use of molecular barcodes, quantitative 5'-RACE generated TCR beta libraries. TCRdb reprocessed the 5' RACE reads via MiXCR and lists one record per CDR3 protein. The profile shows some 450,000 distinct CDR3 sequences, 17% of them singletons. V shed 5 bases and J shed 6 bases, with 21 bases lying between them. The CDR3 length is 15 residues. From germline, CDR1 is DFQATT and CDR2 SNEGSKA (reference sequence). Study-level points and caveats: What appeared characteristic of ankylosing spondylitis blood was a TCR beta motif of 7 or 8 highly homologous variants. Clones linked with disease were CD8+ and fairly uncommon in the peripheral blood. Earlier literature documents some of the motif variants in reactive arthritis synovial fluid and blood. According to the report, clones linked to the disease were significantly enriched in matched synovial fluid samples taken from ankylosing spondylitis patients.

This clonotype originated in a male donor with ankylosing spondylitis. The rearrangement links TRBV20-1 to TRBJ2-3; maybe TRBD1 (7 bases). Input material: blood, either unsorted or a sorted T cell fraction (not recorded which). This chain's CDR3 is CSALRGDGAADTQYF. CDR3 in DNA: TGCAGTGCTCTCAGGGGGGACGGGGCAGCGGATACGCAGTATTTT.